This is a list of T cell receptor beta chains from one sample in a study of TIL therapy for anti-PD-1-resistant metastatic lung cancer. Assay: immunoSEQ multiplex PCR; the TCRdb copy retains only in-frame clones and omits some. The sample contains fewer than 15,000 clones, 66% of which appear only once. Sequenced here: tumor tissue, sampled at baseline. These receptors all come from a woman aged 25-80 years with non-small cell lung cancer. The CDR3 runs from the conserved cysteine through the conserved F or W. A D gene is named only where the DNA matches it firmly. Clone size is not always given. Where it is, it says once, few, many or a class for expanded clones.

D,V,size,J,DNA,CDR3
.,TRBV11-3,.,TRBJ2-5,TGTGCCAGCAGCTTATATCGGGGGTCAAGGGAGACCCAGTACTTC,CASSLYRGSRETQYF
TRBD1,TRBV2,once,TRBJ2-5,TGTGCCAGCAGTGTGACCGCCCAGGGGGCCCAGTACTTC,CASSVTAQGAQYF
.,TRBV10-3,few,TRBJ2-2,TGTGCCATCAGTGAGTCTAGCGGAAACACCGGGGAGCTGTTTTTT,CAISESSGNTGELFF
.,TRBV29-1,.,TRBJ1-1,TGCAGCGTTGATGTCGATACTGAAGCTTTCTTT,CSVDVDTEAFF
.,TRBV6-5,once,TRBJ1-3,TGTGCCAGCAATAGTAGGAGCTCTGGAAACACCATATATTTT,CASNSRSSGNTIYF
.,TRBV19,.,TRBJ1-2,TGTGCCAGTAGCCCCCGCCGGGACACCTCTAACTATGGCTACACCTTC,CASSPRRDTSNYGYTF
.,TRBV7-3,.,TRBJ1-1,TGTGCCAGCAGTTCAAGAGGACAGTCCCTCACCCGAGGCACTGAAGCTTTCTTT,CASSSRGQSLTRGTEAFF
.,TRBV9,.,TRBJ2-7,TGTGCCAGCAGCGCCCCAGTGGGGACCCCTTCCTACGAGCAGTACTTC,CASSAPVGTPSYEQYF
TRBD2,TRBV9,.,TRBJ2-7,TGTGCCAGCAGCGTGGATGGACTAGCTTACGAGCAGTACTTC,CASSVDGLAYEQYF
.,TRBV7-2,.,TRBJ1-2,TGTGCCAGCAGCGTAGCGCAGGGTGGGGGTAACTATGGCTACACCTTC,CASSVAQGGGNYGYTF
.,TRBV10-2,.,TRBJ1-2,TGCGCCAGCAGTGATGACCCAGGGCTAAGCTATGGCTACACCTTC,CASSDDPGLSYGYTF
.,TRBV7-3,.,TRBJ1-1,TGTGCCAGCAGGACCCTACTCAGGGCTAACACTGAAGCTTTCTTT,CASRTLLRANTEAFF
.,TRBV18,.,TRBJ1-2,TGTGCCAGCTCCCCTCGGTCGGGGGACGGCTACACCTTC,CASSPRSGDGYTF
.,TRBV6-5,.,TRBJ1-1,TGTGCCAGCAGTTACGGAGGGCTCCAGAACACTGAAGCTTTCTTT,CASSYGGLQNTEAFF
.,TRBV7-7,few,TRBJ2-3,TGTGCCAGCAGCCAAGGGGTAGCTAGCACAGATACGCAGTATTTT,CASSQGVASTDTQYF
.,TRBV5-1,.,TRBJ2-5,TGCGCCAGCAGTCTCACGACTAGGGACCAAGAGACCCAGTACTTC,CASSLTTRDQETQYF
.,TRBV6-5,.,TRBJ2-7,TGTGCCAGCAGTTACTCGTTAGGGGCAGCCTACGAGCAGTACTTC,CASSYSLGAAYEQYF
.,TRBV5-1,medium-sized,TRBJ2-7,TGCGCCAGCAGCTCCCTGGACGGGTACGAGCAGTACTTC,CASSSLDGYEQYF
.,TRBV28,few,TRBJ1-2,TGTGCCAGCAATTGGGGCTCGACCGCTCTTAACTATGGCTACACCTTC,CASNWGSTALNYGYTF
.,TRBV25-1,.,TRBJ2-3,TGTGCCAGCAGTGAATTGGTCAAACGGACAGATACGCAGTATTTT,CASSELVKRTDTQYF
TRBD2,TRBV4-1,.,TRBJ2-1,TGCGCCAGCAGCCAACTTAGCGGGAGGGTAGGTGAGCAGTTCTTC,CASSQLSGRVGEQFF
.,TRBV27,.,TRBJ2-7,TGTGCCAGCAGTGTTAGCGCAACCTACGAGCAGTACTTC,CASSVSATYEQYF
TRBD1,TRBV6-5,.,TRBJ2-3,TGTGCCAGCAGGGGACAGTCAGATACGCAGTATTTT,CASRGQSDTQYF
TRBD2,TRBV18,.,TRBJ2-1,TGTGCCAGCTCACCACGTAGGACTAGCGGGGGGAATGAGCAGTTCTTC,CASSPRRTSGGNEQFF
TRBD1,TRBV7-9,.,TRBJ2-7,TGTGCCAGCAGTCGACAGGGCTACGAGCAGTACTTC,CASSRQGYEQYF
.,TRBV28,once,TRBJ1-5,TGTGCCAGCAGTTTCAGGGGAGGTCCTAATCAGCCCCAGCATTTT,CASSFRGGPNQPQHF
.,TRBV7-2,few,TRBJ2-7,TGTGCCAGCAGCTTAGCGGGACTCGATGTTTATAAGTACTTC,CASSLAGLDVYKYF
TRBD1,TRBV29-1,.,TRBJ1-2,TGCAGCGCGGGGACAGGCGCTAACTATGGCTACACCTTC,CSAGTGANYGYTF
.,TRBV7-8,.,TRBJ2-5,TGTGCCAGCAGCTCCGGGACGCCGACCTCGATGCAGTACTTC,CASSSGTPTSMQYF
.,TRBV2,.,TRBJ1-3,TGTGCCAGCAGGTATTCCCTGGGCTCTGGAAACACCATATATTTT,CASRYSLGSGNTIYF
TRBD1,TRBV6-1,.,TRBJ1-3,TGTGCCAGCCTGACCGGACAGGTGCTGGGAAACACCATATATTTT,CASLTGQVLGNTIYF
.,TRBV6-1,once,TRBJ1-5,TGTGCCAGCCTTCCGTTTCAGCCCCAGCATTTT,CASLPFQPQHF
TRBD1,TRBV6-1,.,TRBJ1-1,TGTGCCAGCAGTCCCCAGGGGGGATCCACTGAAGCTTTCTTT,CASSPQGGSTEAFF
TRBD2,TRBV6-1,few,TRBJ2-1,TGTGCCAGCAGTGTGACTAGCGGGGGAAACAATGAGCAGTTCTTC,CASSVTSGGNNEQFF
TRBD2,TRBV28,medium-sized,TRBJ2-1,TGTGCCAGCGGATTAGCGGGGGGGATCTACAATGAGCAGTTCTTC,CASGLAGGIYNEQFF
.,TRBV11-2,.,TRBJ2-1,TGTGCCAGCAGCTCGAACGCCGGGGCCAGCCTCTCCTACAATGAGCAGTTCTTC,CASSSNAGASLSYNEQFF
.,TRBV5-1,few,TRBJ1-3,TGCGCCAGCAAGGCGAGGGCTGGAAACACCATATATTTT,CASKARAGNTIYF
.,TRBV6-6,few,TRBJ2-3,TGTGCCAGCAGTTACCTTCGGACAGATACGCAGTATTTT,CASSYLRTDTQYF
.,TRBV12-2,few,TRBJ1-2,TGTGCAAGTCGCTTACCGAAAGGGGGCAACTATGGCTACACCTTC,CASRLPKGGNYGYTF
.,TRBV9,few,TRBJ2-7,TGTGCCAGCAGCGTAGTTCCGGGTGGGGAATACGAGCAGTACTTC,CASSVVPGGEYEQYF